Shown below are 24 T cell receptor beta chains from a single sample sequenced in a study of siplizumab effects on memory and regulatory T cells. The data were produced by immunoSEQ multiplex PCR, yet TCRdb's version contains in-frame clones alone and is incomplete. The data contain about 91,000 clones, approximately 93% of them singletons. Sequencing input: CD8+ T cells sorted from blood. These receptors all stem from a human donor in good health.

This chain joins TRBV27 and TRBJ1-2, with 7 bases matching TRBD1. The V gene end was trimmed by 6 bases and the J gene end by 4 bases; junction bases not matched to a gene: 5. The germline V gene encodes CDR1 MNHEY and CDR2 SMNVEV (reference sequence). The CDR3 contains 13 residues. The CDR3 bases are TGTGCCAGCAGCTTACAGGGGATCTATGGCTACACCTTC. It is translated as CASSLQGIYGYTF.

This chain connects TRBV9 to TRBJ1-1; D might be TRBD1 (5 bases). Germline V gives CDR1 SGDLS, CDR2 YYNGEE. V lost 0 bases and J lost 0, with 12 bases in between. This CDR3 has 16 amino acids. This CDR3 is CASSVGWQGMNTEAFF. The CDR3 DNA reads TGTGCCAGCAGCGTAGGGTGGCAGGGTATGAACACTGAAGCTTTCTTT.

This chain connects TRBV30 to TRBJ2-7, with a weak D call TRBD1 (6 bases). The CDR3 is made up of 14 amino acids. V was shortened by 3 bases and J by 5 bases, with 17 bases between the two germline ends. The germline gives CDR1 GTSNPN, CDR2 SVGIG (reference sequence). The chain's CDR3 is CAWSLTGTRDEQYF. Here the CDR3 DNA reads TGTGCCTGGAGCCTGACGGGGACAAGGGACGAGCAGTACTTC.

The chain uses TRBV7-9 and TRBJ2-7; D is ambiguous. Germline V gene sequence: CDR1 SEHNR, CDR2 FQNEAQ (reference sequence). The CDR3 contains 14 residues. Trimming left V 5 bases short and J 2 bases short, with 13 bases between. The CDR3 reads CASSPPGLTYEQYF. The CDR3 region has the DNA TGTGCCAGCAGCCCCCCCGGTTTGACCTACGAGCAGTACTTC.

The chain combines TRBV19 with TRBJ2-2; the D gene is possibly TRBD1 (5 bases). Trimming pared 9 bases from V and 0 bases from J, leaving 14 bases between. The germline gives CDR1 LNHDA, CDR2 SQIVND (reference sequence). The CDR3 covers 15 residues. In DNA form, the CDR3 reads TGTGCCAGCAGGGCTGGGGATACGAACACCGGGGAGCTGTTTTTT. Its translation: CASRAGDTNTGELFF.

This rearrangement joins TRBV9 to TRBJ2-1, with D possibly being TRBD1 or TRBD2 (6 bases each). The CDR3 loop spans 13 amino acids. The germline V gene encodes CDR1 SGDLS and CDR2 YYNGEE. V was shortened by 0 bases and J by 7 bases, with 8 bases between the two germline ends. In nucleotides, the CDR3 is TGTGCCAGCAGCGTAGAAGGGGGGAATGAGCAGTTCTTC. Amino acid sequence: CASSVEGGNEQFF.

The chain recombines TRBV10-1 with TRBJ2-7; no clear D gene. The CDR3 contains 11 residues. Looked up from germline, CDR1 is WNHNN and CDR2 is SYGVQD (reference sequence). The V end lost 2 bases, the J end lost 3 bases, and 2 bases lay between the germline ends. The CDR3 DNA follows: TGCGCCAGCAGTGAGGGCTACGAGCAGTACTTC. This translates into CASSEGYEQYF.

The J gene is TRBJ2-5, the V gene TRBV5-1; 7 bases agree with TRBD1. This CDR3 has 17 residues. After removal of 3 bases from V and 2 bases from J, the junction contained 13 bases not matched to a gene. Germline V lookup: CDR1 SGHRS, CDR2 YFSETQ. CDR3 protein: CASSSLPQGTEQETQYF. In DNA, the CDR3 is TGCGCCAGCAGCTCTCTCCCACAGGGGACCGAACAAGAGACCCAGTACTTC.

V usage is TRBV19 and J usage is TRBJ2-2; D gene ambiguous. This CDR3 contains 11 residues. Trimming left V 8 bases short and J 6 bases short, with 7 bases between. Germline V gene sequence: CDR1 LNHDA, CDR2 SQIVND (reference sequence). The CDR3, as DNA: TGTGCCAGTTCTCGCGCCGGGGAGCTGTTTTTT. It translates to CASSRAGELFF.

CDR3 region: CASKKLGALYNEQFF. The CDR3, as DNA: TGTGCCAGCAAAAAACTAGGAGCCCTCTACAATGAGCAGTTCTTC. V usage is TRBV27 and J usage is TRBJ2-1; D possibly corresponds to TRBD2 (5 bases). The CDR3 consists of 15 residues. Germline assignment: CDR1 MNHEY and CDR2 SMNVEV (reference sequence). V dropped 7 bases and J dropped 3 bases, with 16 bases sitting between them.

The chain employs TRBV27 and TRBJ1-1; D not resolved. Germline V gene data show CDR1 as MNHEY and CDR2 as SMNVEV (reference sequence). Between the trimmed V and J ends, which lost 3 bases and 5 bases, there was a span of 16 bases. CDR3 size: 15 residues. CDR3 region: CASSFSMWIRTEAFF. The DNA of the CDR3 is TGTGCCAGCAGTTTCTCGATGTGGATTCGGACTGAAGCTTTCTTT.

This chain joins TRBV9 and TRBJ2-3; 9 bases are a match to TRBD2. Germline-derived CDR1 and CDR2 are SGDLS and YYNGEE. The trim removed 2 bases at V and 4 bases at J, leaving 5 bases unmatched. The CDR3 sequence is 15 residues long. The CDR3 sequence: CASSVGGREPDTQYF. The CDR3 DNA reads TGTGCCAGCAGCGTCGGCGGGAGGGAGCCAGATACGCAGTATTTT.

The rearrangement joins TRBV5-8 to TRBJ2-5; 13 bases align to TRBD2. V was clipped by 5 bases and J by 11 bases; unmatched bases: 9. CDR1 is SGHTS and CDR2 is YDEGEE in the germline V gene. This CDR3 region has 14 residues. The CDR3 DNA reads TGTGCCAGCAGATCCGGGACTAGCGGGATGCAGCAGTACTTC. This encodes CASRSGTSGMQQYF.

The chain recombines TRBV9 with TRBJ2-7; D gene uncertain. The CDR3 sequence is 15 residues long. Trimming took off 0 bases at V and 1 base at J, with 11 bases between the two ends. CDR1 SGDLS and CDR2 YYNGEE come from the germline V gene. DNA for the CDR3: TGTGCCAGCAGCGTAGTTGGTGATGTATCCTACGAGCAGTACTTC. Its translation is CASSVVGDVSYEQYF.

The rearrangement joins TRBV4-1 to TRBJ2-3; D ambiguous. V was cut by 2 bases and J by 5 bases, with 11 bases left in between. Germline CDR1 is MGHRA and CDR2 is YSYEKL. The CDR3 length is 14 residues. This CDR3 is CASSQRNPKDTQYF. CDR3 in DNA: TGCGCCAGCAGCCAAAGGAATCCGAAAGATACGCAGTATTTT.

CDR3 region: CASSERDRVSLHF. CDR3 sequence (DNA): TGTGCCAGCAGTGAACGGGACAGGGTTTCCCTCCACTTT. V usage is TRBV27 and J usage is TRBJ1-6; 9 bases are shared with TRBD1. Germline lookup yields CDR1 MNHEY and CDR2 SMNVEV (reference sequence). V was pared by 5 bases and J by 14 bases, with 7 bases of the junction left unmatched. The CDR3 totals 13 residues.

The rearrangement joins TRBV13 to TRBJ1-4; D is undetermined. Trimming stripped 5 bases from V and 6 bases from J, with 13 bases between. The V gene's germline CDR1 is PRHDT and CDR2 FYEKMQ (reference sequence). The CDR3 loop spans 14 amino acids. This CDR3 is CASSHFGGDEKLFF. The DNA of the CDR3 is TGTGCCAGCAGCCACTTTGGTGGGGATGAAAAACTGTTTTTT.

The J gene is TRBJ2-1, the V gene TRBV19; D is perhaps TRBD1 (6 bases). V lost 5 bases and J 2 bases, leaving 16 bases between the germline ends. The V gene's germline CDR1 is LNHDA and CDR2 SQIVND (reference sequence). CDR3 size: 16 residues. The CDR3 DNA is TGTGCCAGTAGTTTTTCGGACAGAAGCCCCTACAATGAGCAGTTCTTC. Amino acids: CASSFSDRSPYNEQFF.

This chain uses TRBV6-1 with TRBJ2-7; D unclear. With 4 bases removed from V and 1 base from J, the gap between germline ends came to 8 bases. Germline values: CDR1 MNHNS, CDR2 SASEGT. This CDR3 contains 13 residues. CDR3 amino acids: CASSVDLSYEQYF. CDR3 sequence (DNA): TGTGCCAGCAGTGTCGACTTATCCTACGAGCAGTACTTC.

The chain couples TRBV7-9 to TRBJ2-6; weak D call: TRBD1 (6 bases). Looked up from germline, CDR1 is SEHNR and CDR2 is FQNEAQ (reference sequence). The CDR3 runs to 16 residues. Trimming took 4 bases from V and 4 from J, leaving 14 bases between them. CDR3: CASSSDAGAGANVLTF. The CDR3 region has the DNA TGTGCCAGCAGCTCGGATGCAGGGGCCGGGGCCAACGTCCTGACTTTC.

In its sample, this clone was seen once. The chain carries TRBV4-1 and TRBJ2-7; D is tentatively TRBD1 or TRBD2 (5 bases each). The V end lost 1 base, the J end lost 3 bases, and 13 bases lay between the germline ends. Germline CDR1 and CDR2: MGHRA and YSYEKL. The CDR3 contains 15 residues. The CDR3 is CASSQGPGAYYEQYF. The CDR3, as DNA: TGCGCCAGCAGCCAAGGACCCGGGGCCTACTACGAGCAGTACTTC.

V usage is TRBV19 and J usage is TRBJ1-1; possible D gene TRBD1, 5 bases. CDR1 is LNHDA and CDR2 is SQIVND in the germline V gene (reference sequence). This CDR3 is built from 15 residues. V shed 3 bases and J shed 4 bases, with 15 bases lying between them. In nucleotides, the CDR3 is TGTGCCAGTAGTATTCTCCAGGGTTCCGGCACTGAAGCTTTCTTT. Its protein is CASSILQGSGTEAFF.

The chain carries TRBV7-2 and TRBJ1-6; 7 positions match TRBD1. The J segment lost 7 bases and the V segment lost 1 base, leaving 4 bases of the junction unmatched. Germline V gene data show CDR1 as SGHTA and CDR2 as FQGNSA. The length of the CDR3 is 15 residues. The CDR3 loop is CASSLGGQANSPLHF. CDR3 in DNA: TGTGCCAGCAGCTTAGGAGGACAGGCCAATTCACCCCTCCACTTT.

This clone was counted a single time. This chain joins TRBV9 and TRBJ1-4; 7 bases match TRBD1. The CDR3 covers 17 residues. The trim removed 3 bases at V and 4 bases at J, leaving 12 bases unmatched. Germline lookup yields CDR1 SGDLS and CDR2 YYNGEE. The CDR3 coding sequence is TGTGCCAGCAGCGAGGGGGGTCGGACAGGCATTAATGAAAAACTGTTTTTT. It translates to CASSEGGRTGINEKLFF.